This T cell receptor (beta chain) was documented in a study of cytomegalovirus exposure and HLA in healthy donors. Study-wide findings and caveats: Despite most TCR sequences being rare, some public TCRs occurred in many donors. In a later analysis, first-cohort TCR clusters were found to tend to co-occur in the 90 to 150 validation repertoires. The classifier was said to identify cytomegalovirus status with high specificity and sensitivity. Testing in vitro showed three CMV-associated chains specific for CMV antigens.

A remark on this clone: What it binds is unknown.

Trimming at V came to 1 base and at J to 3 bases, leaving 4 bases not matched to a gene. Germline lookup yields CDR1 MGHRA and CDR2 YSYEKL. CDR3 length: 17 amino acids. Method: immunoSEQ multiplex PCR; TCRdb's copy keeps in-frame clones and lacks some. The repertoire has 150,000 to 160,000 clones, about 86% of them found once; the top ten carry 2% to 2.5%. The chain uses TRBV4-1 and TRBJ2-6; 9 nucleotides agree with TRBD1. Material for sequencing was PBMCs. The TCR comes from a human donor in good health. CDR3 in DNA: TGCGCCAGCAGCCAAGCACAGGGGGCCTATGGGGCCAACGTCCTGACTTTC. It specifies CASSQAQGAYGANVLTF.